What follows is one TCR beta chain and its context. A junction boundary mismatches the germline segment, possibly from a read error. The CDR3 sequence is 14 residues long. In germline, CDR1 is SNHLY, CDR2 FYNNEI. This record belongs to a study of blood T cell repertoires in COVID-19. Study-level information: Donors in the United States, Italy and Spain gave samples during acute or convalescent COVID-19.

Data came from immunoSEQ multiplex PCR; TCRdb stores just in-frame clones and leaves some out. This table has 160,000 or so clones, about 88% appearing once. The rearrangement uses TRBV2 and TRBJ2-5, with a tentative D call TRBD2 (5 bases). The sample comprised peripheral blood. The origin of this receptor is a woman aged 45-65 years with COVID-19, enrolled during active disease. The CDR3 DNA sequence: TGTGCCAGCAGTGAGGTAGCGCAGACCCCCCCCCAAGACTTC. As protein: CASSEVAQTPPQDF.